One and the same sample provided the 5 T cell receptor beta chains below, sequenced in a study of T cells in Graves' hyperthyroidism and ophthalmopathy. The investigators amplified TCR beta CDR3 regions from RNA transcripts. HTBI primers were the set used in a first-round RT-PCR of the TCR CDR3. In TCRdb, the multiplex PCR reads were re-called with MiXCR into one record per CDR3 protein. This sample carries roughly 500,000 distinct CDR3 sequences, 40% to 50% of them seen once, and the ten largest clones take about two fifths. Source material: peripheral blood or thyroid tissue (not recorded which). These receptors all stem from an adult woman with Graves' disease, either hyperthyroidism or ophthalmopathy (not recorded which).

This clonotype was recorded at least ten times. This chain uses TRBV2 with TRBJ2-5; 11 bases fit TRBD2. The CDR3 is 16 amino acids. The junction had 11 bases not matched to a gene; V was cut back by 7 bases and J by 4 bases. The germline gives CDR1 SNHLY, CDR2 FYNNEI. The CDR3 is CASNKVLAGGGETQYF. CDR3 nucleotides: TGTGCCAGCAATAAAGTCCTAGCGGGAGGAGGAGAGACCCAGTACTTC.

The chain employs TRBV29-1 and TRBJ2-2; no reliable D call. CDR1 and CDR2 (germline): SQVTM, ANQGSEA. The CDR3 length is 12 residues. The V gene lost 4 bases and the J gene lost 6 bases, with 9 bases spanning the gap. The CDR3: CSVGRGAGELFF. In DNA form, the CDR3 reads TGCAGCGTTGGTAGAGGAGCCGGGGAGCTGTTTTTT.

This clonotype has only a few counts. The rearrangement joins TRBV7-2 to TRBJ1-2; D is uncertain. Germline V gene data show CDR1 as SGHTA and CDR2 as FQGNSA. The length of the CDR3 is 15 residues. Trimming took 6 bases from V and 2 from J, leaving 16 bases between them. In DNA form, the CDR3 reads TGTGCCAGCAGGGCCTTGCTGACATCAAACTATGGCTACACCTTC. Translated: CASRALLTSNYGYTF.

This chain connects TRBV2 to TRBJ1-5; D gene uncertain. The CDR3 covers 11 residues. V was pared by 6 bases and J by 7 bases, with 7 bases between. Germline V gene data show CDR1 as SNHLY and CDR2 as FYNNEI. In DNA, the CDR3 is TGTGCCAGCAGAGGGAAACAGCCCCAGCATTTT. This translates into CASRGKQPQHF.

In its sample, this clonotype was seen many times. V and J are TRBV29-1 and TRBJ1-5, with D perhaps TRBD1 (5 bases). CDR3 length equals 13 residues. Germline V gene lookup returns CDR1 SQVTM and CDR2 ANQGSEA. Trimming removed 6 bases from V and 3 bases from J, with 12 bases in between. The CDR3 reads CSVGEGLNQPQHF. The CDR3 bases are TGCAGCGTGGGGGAGGGGCTCAATCAGCCCCAGCATTTT.